The present entry profiles one T cell receptor beta chain with its context. The antigen it binds to is not known. The sample holds no much larger clone one base away, and base qualities are not on file. In the prospective study, participants were roughly 18 to 89 years old, resided in about 25 geographic areas of the United States, and were enrolled through a virtual design. In the prospective study, participants were assigned to cohorts based on the clinical history participants reported in a screening survey and a study questionnaire. Recovered participants in ImmuneRACE Cohort 3 were defined as having two consecutive negative NP/OP PCR tests, clearance from a healthcare professional, or resolution of symptoms. Each participant in the prospective study had whole blood, serum and a nasopharyngeal or oropharyngeal swab collected by mobile phlebotomists. Prospective study participants could optionally give additional blood draws and questionnaires over an approximately 2-month period. Before DNA extraction, prospective study blood samples were shipped either frozen or at room temperature.

These data are taken from a study of blood T cell repertoires in COVID-19 (TCRdb year 2020). Regarding the study in general: Collaborator samples came from the United States, Italy and Spain and covered acute and convalescent phases of COVID-19. Where available, HLA class I and class II types were taken from metadata supplied by the sample provider and were not determined by assay-based typing. Samples were obtained from the ongoing ImmuneRACE study (first 160 participants) and from 950 to 1,500 subjects provided by 6 global collaborators. The prospective study material was composed of cDNA or gDNA derived from T cells, B-cell-depleted T cells, or PBMCs. The repertoires were made available in a free public database intended to serve as a resource for research on the immune response to SARS-CoV-2. The sample metadata nearly always contained a de-identified subject ID, COVID-19 status, age in years and sex. Subjects who had been exposed to COVID-19, were actively infected with it, or had recovered from it provided the deeply sampled blood TCRbeta repertoires that made up the dataset.

The CDR3 runs 16 amino acids, cysteine and phenylalanine included. The only DNA kept is the CDR3, 48 bases in frame from the first base. The germline V and J ends show losses of 1 base and 4 bases respectively, and no gene match explains 6 bases of the junction. The germline V gene (reference sequence) provides CDR1 SGHAT and CDR2 FQDESV. What the research found in general, with its limitations: Clinical and demographic metadata were provided uncurated, with the amount varying by source and participant.

TCRbeta CDR3 regions were amplified from genomic DNA by means of the immunoSEQ Assay, a bias-controlled multiplex PCR. The published analysis was carried out like this. Nucleated cell counts per sample were estimated from amplification of reference gene primers within the assay. To quantify the absolute abundance of each unique TCRbeta CDR3 rearrangement, sequence reads were collapsed and filtered. Productive Simpson clonality was computed per sample as the square root of Simpson's diversity index over productive rearrangements. TCRdb obtained this table from immuneACCESS and retained in-frame rearrangements with V and J assigned. These tables miss some clones; where compared with another copy, unresolved V genes account for less than half of the shortfall, and the remainder is unexplained. The DNA gave D and trimming, while V, J and clone size come from that table. This sample comprises around 500,000 clones, approximately 88% of them detected only once. The ten largest clones represent 1.5% to 2% of the sample.

Material for sequencing was PBMCs or T cells enriched from blood (not recorded which). The V and J genes are TRBV11-1 and TRBJ2-3, and TRBD1 matches 9 of the central bases. The clonotype originates from a woman aged 40 to 50 who had recovered from COVID-19. The nucleotide sequence is TGTGCCAGCAGCTTAGGGACAGGGGCCTCCCCAGATACGCAGTATTTT. This codes for CASSLGTGASPDTQYF.